This T cell receptor (beta chain) stems from a study of shared clonotypes between healthy human individuals. Overall study results and limits: Sorted-subset sequencing, rarefaction showed, was incomplete despite large depth.

Replicate PCRs run on sorted subsets employed approximately 0.2 ug DNA, approximately 30,000 T cell genomes. Profiled with immunoSEQ multiplex PCR; TCRdb holds only in-frame clones, not every one. The table has about 800,000 clones, around 96% seen once. For this clone: Antigen unknown.

The naive CD8 subset, CD45RO-negative cells positively selected for CCR7, excluded terminally differentiated effector memory CD45RA+ cells. Each donor was a Caucasian adult residing in Nashville, Tennessee. The CDR3 has 17 amino acids. CDR1 and CDR2 from the germline V gene are SNHLY and FYNNEI. Trimming removed 2 bases from V and 4 bases from J, with 19 bases in between. The sequenced sample consisted of naive CD8+ T cells sorted from blood. The gene calls are TRBV2 and TRBJ2-3; D gene unclear. The clonotype was recovered from a man under 40 in good health. The CDR3 region is CASSEFNVRAIADTQYF. The DNA of the CDR3 is TGTGCCAGCAGTGAATTCAACGTCCGAGCGATAGCAGATACGCAGTATTTT.